This T cell receptor beta chain was sequenced in a study of cytomegalovirus exposure and HLA in healthy donors. Study in general: Around 80 million unique TCRs from HLA-typed donors were held in an early data release.

Study-level findings and limits: Most TCRs appeared rarely, but some public TCRs recurred in many donors. Highly shared variants forming one cluster were likely a sequencing artifact. Reports credit the classifier with highly specific, highly sensitive diagnosis of cytomegalovirus status.

A note on this clone: Its antigen is undetermined.

Looked up from germline, CDR1 is SGHNT and CDR2 is YENEEA. Trimming took 4 bases from V and 3 from J; bases not matched to a gene: 8. There are 15 residues in the CDR3. The study ran its PCR with 60 Vbeta and 13 Jbeta primers. The protocol was immunoSEQ multiplex PCR, while the TCRdb copy is restricted to in-frame clones and leaves out a portion. The repertoire includes about 130,000 clones, 80% of them detected once, and roughly 1.2% sits in the top ten. The sequence was collected from a female donor in good health and CMV-seronegative. This sequence joins TRBV11-3 and TRBJ1-1; 7 positions agree with TRBD1. The sample taken for sequencing was PBMCs. The CDR3 sequence: CASSSRQGPDTEAFF. DNA for the CDR3: TGTGCCAGCAGCTCCAGACAGGGCCCTGACACTGAAGCTTTCTTT.